These T cell receptor beta chains were read from a single sample in a study of glioma-infiltrating T cells. TCRdb fed the multiplex PCR reads into MiXCR, producing one record per CDR3 protein. In the table there are some 85,000 distinct CDR3 sequences, about 25% of which are singletons. The specimen was glioma tissue, nonneoplastic brain tissue, or PBMCs (not recorded which). These TCRs come from a human donor with low-grade glioma or glioblastoma, undergoing nonglioma brain surgery, or in good health (not recorded which). Both conserved end residues are part of each CDR3. The D gene is left open where the match is weak. Size is omitted from some rows. Given values are once, few, many or a class for expanded clones.

>.|TRBV29-1|TRBD1|TRBJ1-1
CSVAGQGLGTEAFF
TGCAGCGTTGCGGGACAGGGTCTGGGTACTGAAGCTTTCTTT
>medium-sized|TRBV20-1|.|TRBJ1-1
CSSSQGVNTEAFF
TGCAGTTCCTCTCAGGGAGTGAACACTGAAGCTTTCTTT
>many|TRBV19|.|TRBJ2-1
CASSIMVASSYNEQFF
TGTGCCAGTAGTATAATGGTCGCGAGCTCCTACAATGAGCAGTTCTTC
>many|TRBV3-1|.|TRBJ1-1
CASSRGSVNTEAFF
TGTGCCAGCAGTCGAGGGTCGGTGAACACTGAAGCTTTCTTT
>many|TRBV28|TRBD2|TRBJ2-3
CASTQSGIQDTQYF
TGTGCCAGCACCCAGAGCGGGATACAAGATACGCAGTATTTT
>once|TRBV7-2|.|TRBJ1-4
CASSAKRQERGEKLFF
TGTGCCAGCAGCGCAAAACGACAGGAAAGGGGTGAAAAACTGTTTTTT
>few|TRBV10-3|.|TRBJ2-7
CAISEPQTGNYEQYF
TGTGCCATCAGTGAGCCTCAGACAGGTAACTACGAGCAGTACTTC
>.|TRBV10-2|.|TRBJ2-5
CASRGGQETQYF
TGCGCCAGCAGGGGGGGCCAAGAGACCCAGTACTTC
>.|TRBV5-1|.|TRBJ2-7
CASSLRTAAYEQYF
TGCGCCAGCAGCTTAAGGACAGCCGCCTACGAGCAGTACTTC
>.|TRBV19|.|TRBJ2-7
CASSTSTVGTYEQYF
TGTGCCAGTAGTACCTCCACGGTTGGTACCTACGAGCAGTACTTC
>many|TRBV12-3/TRBV12-4|.|TRBJ2-1
CASSLVEYNEQFF
TGTGCCAGCAGTTTGGTGGAATACAATGAGCAGTTCTTC
>.|TRBV7-9|TRBD1|TRBJ1-3
CASSPWTGFGNTIYF
TGTGCCAGCAGCCCATGGACAGGATTTGGAAACACCATATATTTT
>many|TRBV6-1|.|TRBJ2-1
CASSVGRSMLLNEQFF
TGTGCCAGCAGTGTCGGTAGATCTATGTTACTCAATGAGCAGTTCTTC
>many|TRBV20-1|.|TRBJ1-5
CSARDQGGDNQPQHF
TGCAGTGCTAGAGATCAGGGTGGGGACAATCAGCCCCAGCATTTT
>many|TRBV10-3|.|TRBJ1-1
CAIKFGKMGEAFF
TGTGCCATCAAGTTCGGGAAAATGGGTGAAGCTTTCTTT
>many|TRBV7-2|.|TRBJ2-1
CASSLGRTYNEQFF
TGTGCCAGCAGCTTAGGCCGGACCTACAATGAGCAGTTCTTC
>many|TRBV29-1|.|TRBJ2-1
CSVEGYTYNEQFF
TGCAGCGTTGAAGGATACACCTACAATGAGCAGTTCTTC
>.|TRBV11-2|.|TRBJ2-3
CASSLHRDSPDTQYF
TGTGCCAGCAGCCTTCACCGGGACTCCCCCGATACGCAGTATTTT